The clone carrying this TCR beta chain has only a few counts. Only in-frame clones appear in the TCRdb table, and some are missing; sequencing was by immunoSEQ multiplex PCR. Of 75,000 to 100,000 clones listed, around 89% are singletons. This specimen comes from a study of T cell responses to AZD1222 COVID-19 vaccine. V dropped 3 bases and J dropped 7 bases, with 13 bases sitting between them. The CDR3 sequence is 14 residues long. Germline values: CDR1 KGHSH, CDR2 LQKENI. The sample in question was peripheral blood, obtained on day 0 of AZD1222 vaccination. The chain joins TRBV18 to TRBJ1-5; D possibly corresponds to TRBD1 (6 bases). The receptor's source is an adult in good health. The CDR3 sequence is CASSPGRGFQPQHF. DNA of the CDR3: TGTGCCAGCTCACCTGGCAGGGGCTTCCAGCCCCAGCATTTT.